The following is a TCR beta chain sequence with its context. This CDR3 region has 13 residues. The V end lost 0 bases, the J end lost 7 bases, and 7 bases lay between the germline ends. Looked up from germline, CDR1 is SGHTA and CDR2 is FQGNSA. The sample belongs to a study of CD8 T cells in Susac syndrome. Roughly 0.5 to 1 ug RNA was reverse transcribed with random hexamers. The CDR3 of TCR beta was amplified by immunoSEQ multiplex PCR across 54 Vbeta and 13 Jbeta. Via MiXCR, TCRdb re-called the immunoSEQ multiplex PCR reads, giving one row per CDR3 protein. The table includes about 83,000 distinct CDR3 sequences, about 95% detected once.

The receptor was isolated from a human donor with Susac syndrome. The sequenced material came from CD8+ T cells from PBMCs. This rearrangement joins TRBV7-2 to TRBJ1-5; D unresolved. Here the CDR3 reads CASSLARWQPQHF. As DNA, the CDR3 is TGTGCCAGCAGCTTAGCCCGGTGGCAGCCCCAGCATTTT.